The 32 T cell receptor beta chains presented below share a single source sample, sequenced in a study of blood T cells in healthy people across ages. With a J-beta primer mix and a sample-barcoded 5' primer, a second PCR ran about 6 to 11 cycles. From the 5' RACE reads, TCRdb called clonotypes with MiXCR, one entry per CDR3 protein. The table has about 1.8 million distinct CDR3 sequences, roughly 50% seen once; the top ten hold approximately 2%. Specimen: blood. All receptors derive from a woman between 35 and 50 years old in good health.

J is TRBJ1-2 and V is TRBV4-3; 7 nucleotides align to TRBD1. Germline CDR1 reads LGHNA; CDR2 reads YSLEER. This CDR3 has 17 amino acids. Germline trimming cut 0 bases from V and 7 bases from J; bases unmatched to any gene: 14. The CDR3 nucleotides read TGCGCCAGCAGCCAAGATGGGTTTGGGGCAGGGGGAACTGGCTACACCTTC. Translated: CASSQDGFGAGGTGYTF.

The chain links TRBV6-2 or TRBV6-3 to TRBJ2-1; 7 positions match TRBD1. CDR1 MNHEY and CDR2 SVGEGT come from the germline V gene. The CDR3 has 14 amino acids. V was pared by 4 bases and J by 2 bases, with 2 bases of the junction left unmatched. CDR3 protein: CASSWGQTYNEQFF. The CDR3 region has the DNA TGTGCCAGCAGTTGGGGACAGACCTACAATGAGCAGTTCTTC.

V is TRBV6-5 and J is TRBJ2-3; 7 bases fit TRBD1. After removal of 0 bases from V and 7 bases from J, the junction contained 16 bases not matched to a gene. Germline-derived CDR1 and CDR2 are MNHEY and SVGAGI. This CDR3 spans 18 amino acids. The CDR3 is CASSYSPISGQVGNTQYF. For the CDR3, the DNA is TGTGCCAGCAGTTACTCCCCGATCTCCGGACAGGTTGGAAATACGCAGTATTTT.

This clonotype showed up just a few times. The chain carries TRBV27 and TRBJ1-2; unclear D gene. The CDR3 length is 14 residues. V lost 0 bases, J lost 4 bases, and 9 bases lay in between. Per the germline V gene, CDR1 is MNHEY and CDR2 is SMNVEV (reference sequence). CDR3 region: CASSLSRTGYGYTF. CDR3 DNA: TGTGCCAGCAGTTTATCCCGGACTGGCTATGGCTACACCTTC.

This rearrangement joins TRBV10-3 to TRBJ2-5; D ambiguous. In germline, CDR1 is ENHRY, CDR2 SYGVKD. V dropped 4 bases and J dropped 2 bases, with 8 bases sitting between them. This CDR3 comprises 13 residues. The CDR3 bases are TGTGCCATCAGTGGATCCAATCAAGAGACCCAGTACTTC. Residues: CAISGSNQETQYF.

The rearrangement joins TRBV11-2 to TRBJ2-4; the D gene is possibly TRBD2 (6 bases). CDR3 length: 16 residues. V was pared by 5 bases and J by 0 bases, with 14 bases between. The germline V gene has CDR1 SGHAT and CDR2 FQNNGV. This chain's CDR3 is CASSLKEGIAKNIQYF. In nucleotides, the CDR3 is TGTGCCAGCAGCCTAAAGGAGGGGATAGCCAAAAACATTCAGTACTTC.

This clonotype appeared a few times. The junction and the germline gene differ at one end; a read error may be behind it. V gene TRBV5-1 combines with J gene TRBJ2-7, with unresolved D. This CDR3 comprises 13 residues. Germline V lookup: CDR1 SGHRS, CDR2 YFSETQ. CDR3 residues: CASTPSPSFEQYF. The CDR3 DNA reads as TGCGCCAGCACGCCCTCCCCCTCCTTCGAGCAGTACTTC.

The chain carries TRBV28 and TRBJ2-1; a possible D gene is TRBD1 (5 bases). Germline assignment: CDR1 MDHEN and CDR2 SYDVKM. V gave up 7 bases and J gave up 0 bases, with 16 bases separating them. CDR3 size: 16 residues. For the CDR3, the DNA is TGTGCCAGCAATGGGGTCAGGGCGAGCTCCTACAATGAGCAGTTCTTC. It codes for CASNGVRASSYNEQFF.

This clonotype was seen a few times. The chain has TRBV7-2 and TRBJ2-4; TRBD2 agrees at 8 bases. The J call is uncertain, as TRBJ2-5 better fits the DNA end. The V gene's germline CDR1 is SGHTA and CDR2 FQGNSA. The CDR3 length is 15 residues. In nucleotides, the CDR3 is TGTGCCAGCAGCCAAGACGGGGGGGCGAGGGAGACCCAGTACTTC. Protein sequence: CASSQDGGARETQYF.

The chain links TRBV20-1 to TRBJ2-5, with TRBD2 as a possible D gene (5 bases). The germline V gene has CDR1 DFQATT and CDR2 SNEGSKA (reference sequence). V lost 1 base and J lost 5, with 11 bases in between. The CDR3 extends over 13 amino acids. For the CDR3, the DNA is TGCAGTGCTAGAGGAACAACGGGGGAGACCCAGTACTTC. Translation: CSARGTTGETQYF.

The chain recombines TRBV10-3 with TRBJ2-3; maybe TRBD2 (5 bases). Per germline, CDR1 ENHRY and CDR2 SYGVKD. The CDR3 is 13 residues long. Trimming cost V 3 bases and J 4 bases, with 8 bases left between them. DNA for the CDR3: TGTGCCATCAGTGAAATCGGGGCAGATACGCAGTATTTT. This codes for CAISEIGADTQYF.

The chain employs TRBV3-1 and TRBJ2-1, with TRBD2 matching over 13 bases. J lost 7 bases, V lost 10 bases, and 7 bases had no gene match. The CDR3 contains 14 residues. Germline CDR1 LGHDT, CDR2 YNNKEL (reference sequence). In DNA, the CDR3 is TGTGCCACCACCACTAGCGGGGGGGGAAATGAGCAGTTCTTC. This sequence encodes CATTTSGGGNEQFF.

The J gene is TRBJ1-2, the V gene TRBV5-1; a possible D gene is TRBD1 (5 bases). V was pared by 4 bases and J by 7 bases, with 20 bases between. This CDR3 contains 15 residues. Germline V gene data show CDR1 as SGHRS and CDR2 as YFSETQ. The CDR3 bases are TGCGCCAGCAGCCCGGGACGATACGATACATGTGGCTACACCTTC. It encodes CASSPGRYDTCGYTF.

The V call is TRBV6-1, the J call TRBJ1-2, with 9 bases that match TRBD1. J was trimmed by 2 bases and V by 6 bases; bases with no gene match: 4. Germline V CDR1 and CDR2: MNHNS, SASEGT. The CDR3 loop spans 14 amino acids. Here the CDR3 DNA reads TGTGCCAGCAGAGGACAGGGGAGGAACTATGGCTACACCTTC. It translates to CASRGQGRNYGYTF.

The chain has TRBV18 and TRBJ2-5, with TRBD1 matching 7 bases. Germline loops: CDR1 KGHSH, CDR2 LQKENI. CDR3 length: 16 residues. Trimming took 2 bases from V and 1 from J; bases not matched to a gene: 7. The CDR3 DNA is TGTGCCAGCTCACCATATCAGGGGGTCGGCCAAGAGACCCAGTACTTC. Its translation: CASSPYQGVGQETQYF.

This clonotype was detected a few times. The CDR3 protein is CAISESLAGYEQYF. The CDR3 DNA follows: TGTGCCATCAGTGAGTCGTTAGCGGGTTACGAGCAGTACTTC. The chain couples TRBV10-3 to TRBJ2-7, with 7 bases aligning to TRBD2. V was clipped by 0 bases and J by 4 bases; unmatched bases: 3. CDR1 and CDR2 (germline): ENHRY, SYGVKD. The CDR3 sequence is 14 residues long.

This clonotype was seen a few times. The chain combines TRBV12-3 or TRBV12-4 with TRBJ2-3, with D possibly being TRBD2 (5 bases). V was shortened by 8 bases and J by 3 bases, with 18 bases between the two germline ends. The length of the CDR3 is 15 residues. CDR3 coding DNA: TGTGCCAGCGGGCCCGGAGCGGTGCGGACAGATACGCAGTATTTT. The encoded protein is CASGPGAVRTDTQYF.

This clonotype was recorded a few times. The chain couples TRBV29-1 to TRBJ2-7, with 7 nucleotides matching TRBD1. With V trimmed by 5 bases and J by 4 bases, 5 bases remained unmatched. Germline V gene sequence: CDR1 SQVTM, CDR2 ANQGSEA. The CDR3 sequence is 12 residues long. CDR3 in amino acids: CSVWDSGYEQYF. The CDR3 nucleotides are TGCAGCGTTTGGGACAGTGGGTACGAGCAGTACTTC.

The chain couples TRBV6-5 to TRBJ1-2; D is possibly TRBD1 (6 bases). CDR3 length equals 14 residues. V was pared by 6 bases and J by 4 bases, with 15 bases between. Per the germline V gene, CDR1 is MNHEY and CDR2 is SVGAGI. The CDR3 reads CASRLDSSRYGYTF. CDR3 coding DNA: TGTGCCAGCAGACTGGACAGCTCCCGCTATGGCTACACCTTC.

The gene calls are TRBV4-3 and TRBJ2-7; 11 nucleotides align to TRBD2. Losses at the gene ends were 6 bases for V and 3 bases for J; bases not matched to a gene: 13. Germline CDR1 LGHNA, CDR2 YSLEER. The CDR3 is 17 residues long. The CDR3 coding sequence is TGCGCCAGCAGTTTAAAGAGGACTAGCGGGTCATACTACGAGCAGTACTTC. It specifies CASSLKRTSGSYYEQYF.

J is TRBJ1-2 and V is TRBV4-1; D might be TRBD1 (6 bases). Germline CDR1 and CDR2: MGHRA and YSYEKL. Trimming left V 2 bases short and J 7 bases short, with 11 bases between. This CDR3 spans 13 amino acids. The CDR3 nucleotides read TGCGCCAGCAGCCAAACAGGGTTGGGTGGCTACACCTTC. Translated, it gives CASSQTGLGGYTF.

This chain links TRBV4-2 with TRBJ2-5, with D perhaps TRBD1 or TRBD2 (6 bases each). From germline, CDR1 is LGHNA and CDR2 YNFKEQ. CDR3 length: 16 amino acids. V lost 0 bases to trimming and J lost 5 bases, with 16 bases between them. The CDR3 coding sequence is TGTGCCAGCAGCCAAGATTATACGGGGGCCGGGGAGACCCAGTACTTC. It is translated as CASSQDYTGAGETQYF.

The V call is TRBV4-3, the J call TRBJ1-2; TRBD1 might be the D (5 bases). The CDR3 contains 14 residues. Trimming cost V 4 bases and J 6 bases, with 15 bases left between them. Germline V gene data show CDR1 as LGHNA and CDR2 as YSLEER. CDR3 sequence: CASSRGSAEHGYTF. The CDR3 DNA sequence: TGCGCCAGCAGCCGGGGCTCGGCAGAGCATGGCTACACCTTC.

The chain recombines TRBV5-1 with TRBJ2-1; maybe TRBD1 (5 bases). Trimming removed 4 bases from V and 0 bases from J, with 23 bases in between. The germline CDR1 and CDR2 sequences are SGHRS and YFSETQ. The CDR3 has 19 residues. CDR3: CASSPTPQGRSSSYNEQFF. The DNA of the CDR3 is TGCGCCAGCAGCCCAACCCCGCAGGGCAGGTCAAGCTCCTACAATGAGCAGTTCTTC.

The genes are TRBV5-1 and TRBJ2-1; D may be TRBD2 (6 bases). The J call may be in error: the DNA end matches TRBJ2-7 better. Germline V gives CDR1 SGHRS, CDR2 YFSETQ. The CDR3 has 14 residues. CDR3 DNA sequence: TGCGCCAGCAGCTTGGAGGGACTCAACAATGAGCAGTACTTC. Residues: CASSLEGLNNEQYF.

In its sample, this clonotype was seen a few times. This sequence joins TRBV5-1 and TRBJ2-6, with TRBD1 as a possible D gene (5 bases). V lost 5 bases and J 0 bases, leaving 12 bases between the germline ends. Looked up from germline, CDR1 is SGHRS and CDR2 is YFSETQ. There are 16 residues in the CDR3. The CDR3: CASRTEAVSGANVLTF. For the CDR3, the DNA is TGCGCCAGCAGGACAGAAGCCGTCTCTGGGGCCAACGTCCTGACTTTC.

The chain carries TRBV10-3 and TRBJ2-3; 12 bases are shared with TRBD2. The CDR3 has 17 residues. Germline CDR1 reads ENHRY; CDR2 reads SYGVKD. J was trimmed by 5 bases and V by 4 bases; bases with no gene match: 10. CDR3 nucleotides: TGTGCCATCAGTGGTCCACCTAGCGGGGGGGCGATAGATACGCAGTATTTT. Encoded protein: CAISGPPSGGAIDTQYF.

The chain combines TRBV4-3 with TRBJ1-4, with D uncertain. The CDR3 runs to 15 residues. V was clipped by 0 bases and J by 8 bases, with 13 bases between them. Per germline, CDR1 LGHNA and CDR2 YSLEER. In DNA form, the CDR3 reads TGCGCCAGCAGCCAAGATCTATTGACTGGAGAAAAACTGTTTTTT. The encoded protein is CASSQDLLTGEKLFF.

In its sample, this clonotype was seen a few times. The chain recombines TRBV20-1 with TRBJ2-1; D gene ambiguous. Germline lookup yields CDR1 DFQATT and CDR2 SNEGSKA (reference sequence). The CDR3 consists of 14 residues. V lost 6 bases and J lost 0, with 12 bases in between. This CDR3 is CSAVQLSSYNEQFF. The CDR3 nucleotides are TGCAGTGCCGTACAGTTGAGCTCCTACAATGAGCAGTTCTTC.

In this sample, this clonotype turned up a few times. This chain joins TRBV4-1 and TRBJ2-3, with a tentative D call TRBD1 (5 bases). Germline CDR1 is MGHRA and CDR2 is YSYEKL. The CDR3 has 13 residues. The V end lost 1 base, the J end lost 11 bases, and 13 bases lay between the germline ends. CDR3 bases: TGCGCCAGCAGCCAAGGGGGCGGTATGTGGCAGTATTTT. Encoded protein: CASSQGGGMWQYF.

The chain combines TRBV6-5 with TRBJ1-2; 10 bases line up with TRBD1. There are 12 residues in the CDR3. CDR1 and CDR2 from the germline V gene are MNHEY and SVGAGI. Losses at the gene ends were 7 bases for V and 8 bases for J; bases not matched to a gene: 4. The CDR3 DNA reads TGTGCCAGCACGACAGGGGGCCGCGGCTACACCTTC. Translating gives CASTTGGRGYTF.

The V and J genes are TRBV20-1 and TRBJ2-3; 15 bases are shared with TRBD2. The germline V gene encodes CDR1 DFQATT and CDR2 SNEGSKA (reference sequence). The CDR3 spans 16 residues. The J segment lost 3 bases and the V segment lost 3 bases, leaving 4 bases of the junction unmatched. The CDR3 loop reads CSARGLAGGFTDTQYF. CDR3 nucleotide sequence: TGCAGTGCTAGGGGACTAGCGGGAGGCTTTACAGATACGCAGTATTTT.